This TCR beta chain is from a study of OX40 agonist ivuxolimab in advanced cancers. The CDR3 sequence is 13 residues long. From germline, CDR1 is SGHNT and CDR2 YYREEE (reference sequence). Trimming pared 3 bases from V and 4 bases from J, leaving 9 bases between. TCRdb keeps only in-frame clones here, not all; method: immunoSEQ multiplex PCR. Of around 62,000 clones listed, more than 60% are singletons. The TCR originated in an adult with an advanced solid tumor such as melanoma, head and neck, liver or kidney cancer. The material was CD4+ or CD8+ T cells sorted from blood, obtained in a trial of the OX40 agonist ivuxolimab. The chain recombines TRBV5-4 with TRBJ2-3, with a tentative D call TRBD1 (6 bases). The CDR3 protein is CASSSTGSDTQYF. The CDR3 DNA follows: TGTGCCAGCAGCTCCACAGGGTCAGATACGCAGTATTTT. Based on the CDR3 plus reference TRBV5-4 and TRBJ2-3, the full variable domain is ETGVTQSPTHLIKTRGQQVTLRCSSQSGHNTVSWYQQALGQGPQFIFQYYREEENGRGNFPPRFSGLQFPNYSSELNVNALELDDSALYLCASSSTGSDTQYFGPGTRLTVL.